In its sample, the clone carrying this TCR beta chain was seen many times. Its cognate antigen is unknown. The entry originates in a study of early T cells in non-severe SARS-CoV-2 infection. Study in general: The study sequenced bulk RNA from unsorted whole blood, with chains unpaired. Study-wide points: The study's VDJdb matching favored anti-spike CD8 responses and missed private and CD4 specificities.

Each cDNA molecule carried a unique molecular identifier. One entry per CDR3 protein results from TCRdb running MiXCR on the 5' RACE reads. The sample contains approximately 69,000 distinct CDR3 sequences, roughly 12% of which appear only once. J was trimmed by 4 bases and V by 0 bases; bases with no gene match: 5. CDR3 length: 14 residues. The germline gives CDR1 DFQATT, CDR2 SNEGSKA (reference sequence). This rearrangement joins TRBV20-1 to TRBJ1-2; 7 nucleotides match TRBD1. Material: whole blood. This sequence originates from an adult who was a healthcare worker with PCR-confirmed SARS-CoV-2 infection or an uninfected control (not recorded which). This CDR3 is CSARDRGHGYGYTF. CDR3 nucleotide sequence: TGCAGTGCTAGAGATAGGGGGCACGGCTATGGCTACACCTTC.